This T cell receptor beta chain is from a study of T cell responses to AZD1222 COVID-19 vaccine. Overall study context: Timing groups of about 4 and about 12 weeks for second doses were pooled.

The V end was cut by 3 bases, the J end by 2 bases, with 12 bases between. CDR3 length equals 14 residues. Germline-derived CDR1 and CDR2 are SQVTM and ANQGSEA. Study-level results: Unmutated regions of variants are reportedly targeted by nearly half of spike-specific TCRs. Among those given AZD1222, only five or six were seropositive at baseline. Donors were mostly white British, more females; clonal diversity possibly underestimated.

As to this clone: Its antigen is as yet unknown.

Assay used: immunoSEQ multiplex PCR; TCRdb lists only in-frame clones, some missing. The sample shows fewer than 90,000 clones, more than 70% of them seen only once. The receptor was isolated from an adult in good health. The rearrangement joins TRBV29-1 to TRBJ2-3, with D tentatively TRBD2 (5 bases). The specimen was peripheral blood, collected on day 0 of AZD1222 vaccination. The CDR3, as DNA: TGCAGCGTTGATCCCGGGGATTACACAGATACGCAGTATTTT. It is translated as CSVDPGDYTDTQYF.